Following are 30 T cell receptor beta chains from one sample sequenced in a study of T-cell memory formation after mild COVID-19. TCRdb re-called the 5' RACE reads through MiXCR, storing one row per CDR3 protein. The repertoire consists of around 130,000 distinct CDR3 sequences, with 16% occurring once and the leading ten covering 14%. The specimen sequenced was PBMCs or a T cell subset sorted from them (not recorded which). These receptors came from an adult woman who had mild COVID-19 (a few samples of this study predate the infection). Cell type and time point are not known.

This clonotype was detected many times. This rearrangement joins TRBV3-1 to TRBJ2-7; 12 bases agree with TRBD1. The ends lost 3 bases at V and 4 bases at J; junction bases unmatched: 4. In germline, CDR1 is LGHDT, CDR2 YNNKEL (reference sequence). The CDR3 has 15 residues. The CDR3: CASSQPGQGAYEQYF. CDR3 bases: TGTGCCAGCAGCCAGCCGGGACAGGGGGCGTACGAGCAGTACTTC.

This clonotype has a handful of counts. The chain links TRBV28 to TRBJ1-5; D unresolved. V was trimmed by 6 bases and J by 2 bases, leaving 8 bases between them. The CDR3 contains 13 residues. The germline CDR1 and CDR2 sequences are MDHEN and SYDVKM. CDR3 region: CASSPSGNQPQHF. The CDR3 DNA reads TGTGCCAGCAGCCCCTCCGGCAATCAGCCCCAGCATTTT.

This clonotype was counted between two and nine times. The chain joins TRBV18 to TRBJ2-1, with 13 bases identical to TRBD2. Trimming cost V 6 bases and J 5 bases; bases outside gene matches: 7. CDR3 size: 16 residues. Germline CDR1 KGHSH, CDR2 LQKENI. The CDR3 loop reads CASSLGLAGPNNEQFF. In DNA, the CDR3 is TGTGCCAGCTCCTTGGGACTAGCGGGACCCAACAATGAGCAGTTCTTC.

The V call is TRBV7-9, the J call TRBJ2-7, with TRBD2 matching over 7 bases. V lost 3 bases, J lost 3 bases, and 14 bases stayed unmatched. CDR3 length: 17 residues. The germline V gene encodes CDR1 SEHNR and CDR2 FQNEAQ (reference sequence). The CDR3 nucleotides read TGTGCCAGCAGCTTTTATCTCGGTCAGGGAGGGCACTACGAGCAGTACTTC. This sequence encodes CASSFYLGQGGHYEQYF.

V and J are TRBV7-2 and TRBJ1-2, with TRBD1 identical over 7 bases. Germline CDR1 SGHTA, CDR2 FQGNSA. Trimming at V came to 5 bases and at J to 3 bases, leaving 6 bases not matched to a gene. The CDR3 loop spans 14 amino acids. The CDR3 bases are TGTGCCAGCAGCCCCCAGGGGGGCTACTATGGCTACACCTTC. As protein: CASSPQGGYYGYTF.

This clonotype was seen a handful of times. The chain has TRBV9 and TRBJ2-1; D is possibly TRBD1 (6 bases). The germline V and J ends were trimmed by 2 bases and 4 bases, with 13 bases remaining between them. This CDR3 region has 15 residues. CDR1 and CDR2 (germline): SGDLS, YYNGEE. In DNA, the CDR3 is TGTGCCAGCAGCGTGCAGGGGTCGGATTACAATGAGCAGTTCTTC. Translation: CASSVQGSDYNEQFF.

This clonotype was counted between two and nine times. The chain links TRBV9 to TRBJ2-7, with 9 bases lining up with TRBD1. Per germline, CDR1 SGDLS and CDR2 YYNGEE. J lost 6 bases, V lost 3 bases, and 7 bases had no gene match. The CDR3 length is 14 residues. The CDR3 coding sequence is TGTGCCAGCAGCGCCGGGACAGGGAGCCTCGAGCAGTACTTC. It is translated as CASSAGTGSLEQYF.

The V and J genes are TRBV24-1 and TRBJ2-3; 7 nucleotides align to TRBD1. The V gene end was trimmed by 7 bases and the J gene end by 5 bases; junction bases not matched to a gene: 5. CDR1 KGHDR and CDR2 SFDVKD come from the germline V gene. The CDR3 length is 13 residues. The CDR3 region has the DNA TGTGCCACCAGAACGACAGGGAGAGATACGCAGTATTTT. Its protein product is CATRTTGRDTQYF.

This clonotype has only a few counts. Here the CDR3 reads CASSTPLRETQYF. The DNA for the CDR3 is TGTGCCAGCAGCACGCCCCTTAGGGAGACCCAGTACTTC. This chain links TRBV7-2 with TRBJ2-5; D ambiguous. The V gene lost 5 bases and the J gene lost 5 bases, with 12 bases spanning the gap. The CDR3 is made up of 13 amino acids. Per germline, CDR1 SGHTA and CDR2 FQGNSA.

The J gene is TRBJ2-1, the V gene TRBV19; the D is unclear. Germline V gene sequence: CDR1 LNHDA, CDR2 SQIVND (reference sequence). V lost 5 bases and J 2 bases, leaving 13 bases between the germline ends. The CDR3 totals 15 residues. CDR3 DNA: TGTGCCAGTAGTCAAATGGCATCTACCTACAATGAGCAGTTCTTC. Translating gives CASSQMASTYNEQFF. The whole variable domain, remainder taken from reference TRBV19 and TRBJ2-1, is DGGITQSPKYLFRKEGQNVTLSCEQNLNHDAMYWYRQDPGQGLRLIYYSQIVNDFQKGDIAEGYSVSREKKESFPLTVTSAQKNPTAFYLCASSQMASTYNEQFFGPGTRLTVL.

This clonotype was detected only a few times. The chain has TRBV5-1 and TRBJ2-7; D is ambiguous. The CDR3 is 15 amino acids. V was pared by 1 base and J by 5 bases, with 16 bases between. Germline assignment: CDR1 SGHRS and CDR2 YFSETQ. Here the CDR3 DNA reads TGCGCCAGCAGCTTGATAGGCGTCCCTGGGAACGAGCAGTACTTC. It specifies CASSLIGVPGNEQYF. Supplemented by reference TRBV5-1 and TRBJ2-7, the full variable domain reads KAGVTQTPRYLIKTRGQQVTLSCSPISGHRSVSWYQQTPGQGLQFLFEYFSETQRNKGNFPGRFSGRQFSNSRSEMNVSTLELGDSALYLCASSLIGVPGNEQYFGPGTRLTVT.

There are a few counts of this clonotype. The DNA for the CDR3 is TGCGCCAGCAGCCAAGAAGCGGGAGTGGTCTACAATGAGCAGTTCTTC. It translates to CASSQEAGVVYNEQFF. V is TRBV4-1 and J is TRBJ2-1, with TRBD2 matching over 8 bases. Trimming at V came to 0 bases and at J to 3 bases, leaving 4 bases not matched to a gene. Germline CDR1 MGHRA, CDR2 YSYEKL. The CDR3 is 16 residues long.

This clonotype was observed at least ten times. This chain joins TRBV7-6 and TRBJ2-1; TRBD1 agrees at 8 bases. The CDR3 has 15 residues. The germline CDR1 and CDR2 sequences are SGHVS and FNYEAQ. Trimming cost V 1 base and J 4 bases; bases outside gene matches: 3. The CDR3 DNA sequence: TGTGCCAGCAGCTTAGGGACAGGGATGTACAATGAGCAGTTCTTC. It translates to CASSLGTGMYNEQFF.

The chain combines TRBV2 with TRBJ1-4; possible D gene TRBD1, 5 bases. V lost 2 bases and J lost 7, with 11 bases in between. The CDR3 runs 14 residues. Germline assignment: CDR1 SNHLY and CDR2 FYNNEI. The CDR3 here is CASSERGAGEKLFF. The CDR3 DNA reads TGTGCCAGCAGTGAAAGAGGGGCTGGTGAAAAACTGTTTTTT.

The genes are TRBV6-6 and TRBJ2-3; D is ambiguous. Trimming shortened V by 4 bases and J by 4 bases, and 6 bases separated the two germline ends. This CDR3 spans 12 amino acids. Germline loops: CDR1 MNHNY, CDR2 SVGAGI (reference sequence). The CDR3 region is CASSFKSDTQYF. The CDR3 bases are TGTGCCAGCAGTTTCAAGTCAGATACGCAGTATTTT.

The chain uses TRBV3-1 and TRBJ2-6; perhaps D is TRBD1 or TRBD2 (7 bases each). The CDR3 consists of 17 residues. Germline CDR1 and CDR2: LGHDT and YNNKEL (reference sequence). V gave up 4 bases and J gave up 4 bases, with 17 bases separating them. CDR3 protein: CASSPSGGAPGANVLTF. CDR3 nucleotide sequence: TGTGCCAGCAGCCCTTCAGGGGGGGCCCCGGGGGCCAACGTCCTGACTTTC.

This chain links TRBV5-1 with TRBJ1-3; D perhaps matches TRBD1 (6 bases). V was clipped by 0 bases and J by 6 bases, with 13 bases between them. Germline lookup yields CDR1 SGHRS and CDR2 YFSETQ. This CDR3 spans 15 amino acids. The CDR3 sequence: CASSLDLGAANTIYF. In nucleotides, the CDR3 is TGCGCCAGCAGCTTGGATTTGGGGGCCGCAAACACCATATATTTT.

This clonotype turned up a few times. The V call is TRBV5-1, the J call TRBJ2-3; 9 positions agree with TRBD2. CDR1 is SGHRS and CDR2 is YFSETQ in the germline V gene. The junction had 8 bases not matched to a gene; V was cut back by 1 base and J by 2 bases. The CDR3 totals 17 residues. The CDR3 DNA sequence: TGCGCCAGCAGCTTGAATCCCCGCGGGAGGGTCACAGATACGCAGTATTTT. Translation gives CASSLNPRGRVTDTQYF. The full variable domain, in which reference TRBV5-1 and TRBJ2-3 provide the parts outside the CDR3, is KAGVTQTPRYLIKTRGQQVTLSCSPISGHRSVSWYQQTPGQGLQFLFEYFSETQRNKGNFPGRFSGRQFSNSRSEMNVSTLELGDSALYLCASSLNPRGRVTDTQYFGPGTRLTVL.

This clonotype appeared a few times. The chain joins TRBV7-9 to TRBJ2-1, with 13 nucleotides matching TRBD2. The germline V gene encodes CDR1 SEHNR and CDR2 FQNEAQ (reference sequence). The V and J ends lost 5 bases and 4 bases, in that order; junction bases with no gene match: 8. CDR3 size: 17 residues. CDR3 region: CASSPRLAGGQYNEQFF. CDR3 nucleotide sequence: TGTGCCAGCAGCCCCCGACTAGCGGGGGGCCAGTACAATGAGCAGTTCTTC.

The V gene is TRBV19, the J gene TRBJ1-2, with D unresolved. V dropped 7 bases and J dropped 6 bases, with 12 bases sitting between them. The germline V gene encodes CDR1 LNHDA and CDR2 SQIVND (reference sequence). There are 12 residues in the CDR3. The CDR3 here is CASNTAPNGYTF. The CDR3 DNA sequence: TGTGCCAGTAACACTGCTCCAAATGGCTACACCTTC.

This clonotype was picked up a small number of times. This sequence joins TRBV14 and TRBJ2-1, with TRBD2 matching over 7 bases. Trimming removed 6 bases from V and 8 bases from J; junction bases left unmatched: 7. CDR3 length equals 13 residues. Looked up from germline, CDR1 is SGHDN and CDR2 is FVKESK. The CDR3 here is CASSLTSVHEQFF. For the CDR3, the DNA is TGTGCCAGCAGTCTAACTAGCGTCCATGAGCAGTTCTTC.

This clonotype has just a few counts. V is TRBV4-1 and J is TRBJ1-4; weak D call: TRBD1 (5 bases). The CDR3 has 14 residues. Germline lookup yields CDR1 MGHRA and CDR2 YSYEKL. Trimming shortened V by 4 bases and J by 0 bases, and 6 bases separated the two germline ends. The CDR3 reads CASSPRATNEKLFF. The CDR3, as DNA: TGCGCCAGCAGCCCCAGGGCAACTAATGAAAAACTGTTTTTT.

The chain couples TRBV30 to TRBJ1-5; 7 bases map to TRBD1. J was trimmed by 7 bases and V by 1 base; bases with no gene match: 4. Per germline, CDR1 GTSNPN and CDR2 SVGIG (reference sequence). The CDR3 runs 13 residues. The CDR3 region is CAWSGGGVQPQHF. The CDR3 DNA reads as TGTGCCTGGAGTGGAGGGGGCGTCCAGCCCCAGCATTTT.

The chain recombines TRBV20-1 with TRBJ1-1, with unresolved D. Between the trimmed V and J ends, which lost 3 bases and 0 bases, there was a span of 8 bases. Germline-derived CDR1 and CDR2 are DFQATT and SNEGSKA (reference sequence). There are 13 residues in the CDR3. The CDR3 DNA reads TGCAGTGCTAGTCGACGGCTGAACACTGAAGCTTTCTTT. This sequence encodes CSASRRLNTEAFF.

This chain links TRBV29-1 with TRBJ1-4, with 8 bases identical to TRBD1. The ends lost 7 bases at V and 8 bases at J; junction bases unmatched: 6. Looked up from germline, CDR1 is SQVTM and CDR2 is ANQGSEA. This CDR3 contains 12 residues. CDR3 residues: CSARAGGEKLFF. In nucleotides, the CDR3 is TGCAGCGCCCGGGCAGGGGGCGAAAAACTGTTTTTT.

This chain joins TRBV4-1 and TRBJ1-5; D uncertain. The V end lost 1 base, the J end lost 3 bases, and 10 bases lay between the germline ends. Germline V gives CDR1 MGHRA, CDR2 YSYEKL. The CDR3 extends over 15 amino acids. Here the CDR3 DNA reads TGCGCCAGCAGCCAAGTAGCCGGGGACAATCAGCCCCAGCATTTT. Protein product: CASSQVAGDNQPQHF.

CDR3: CASSFEGIGAFF. The CDR3 DNA reads TGTGCCAGCAGTTTCGAGGGGATAGGGGCTTTCTTT. The rearrangement joins TRBV12-3 or TRBV12-4 to TRBJ1-1; possibly TRBD1 for D (5 bases). CDR3 size: 12 residues. The V end was cut by 3 bases, the J end by 11 bases, with 13 bases between.

The CDR3 DNA sequence: TGTGCCAGCACCCCCGGGGACAGCTATAATTCACCCCTCCACTTT. It is translated as CASTPGDSYNSPLHF. The chain recombines TRBV3-1 with TRBJ1-6; 7 bases map to TRBD1. The germline V gene has CDR1 LGHDT and CDR2 YNNKEL (reference sequence). The J segment lost 3 bases and the V segment lost 7 bases, leaving 6 bases of the junction unmatched. This CDR3 is built from 15 residues.

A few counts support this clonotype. In nucleotides, the CDR3 is TGTGCCACCCGCCGGGAAGCTGAAGCTTTCTTT. This gives the protein CATRREAEAFF. V is TRBV10-3 and J is TRBJ1-1; no clear D. This CDR3 has 11 residues. Germline assignment: CDR1 ENHRY and CDR2 SYGVKD. Between the trimmed V and J ends, which lost 10 bases and 6 bases, there was a span of 12 bases.

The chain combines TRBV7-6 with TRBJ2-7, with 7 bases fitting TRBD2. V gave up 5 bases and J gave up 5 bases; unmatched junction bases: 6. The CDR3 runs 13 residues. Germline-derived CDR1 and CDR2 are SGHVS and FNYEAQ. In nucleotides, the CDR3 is TGTGCCAGCAGCCGGACTAGTAGAGACGAGCAGTACTTC. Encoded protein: CASSRTSRDEQYF.